This T cell receptor beta chain was captured by sequencing in a study of identical twins (dated by TCRdb to the mid-2010s). For the wider study: The study deep-sequenced TCR alpha and beta repertoires from monozygotic twins, unrelated adults of various ages and cord blood to test whether fetal clonotypes persist. To rule out contamination, the twin experiments were replicated at different times with different library preparation protocols. Results and caveats for the whole study, not just this receptor: In monozygotic twins, recombination models systematically underestimated out-of-frame TCR alpha sharing, but the models matched the sharing seen between unrelated individuals. The excess sharing between twins in beta out-of-frame sequences was weaker because fewer shared sequences reduced the signal-to-noise ratio. Fewer insertions were carried by abundant cord blood beta clonotypes; a weaker similar trend was observed in young adult naive repertoires, while no such trend was observed in memory repertoires. Because the same donors could not be followed over many years, conclusions were based on cross-sectional statistical analysis. Invariant T cells such as MAIT and iNKT could partly confound zero-insertion analyses, although diverse VJ usage argued against such confounding for most clonotypes. Compared with coincidental sharing between unrelated individuals, an excess of low generation-probability sequences was observed among out-of-frame TCR alpha sequences shared between twins.

Library creation used 5' RACE. The listed sequencing device is Illumina HiSeq 2000. Template switching introduced a universal primer binding site; the final cDNA contained a unique molecular identifier, enabling accurate counting of TCR cDNA molecules. Specific primers in the conserved constant-segment region were used to synthesize first-strand cDNA for TCR alpha and beta chains. To control for contamination, every cDNA library carried two barcodes: a SMART-Mk sample barcode plus Illumina barcodes. TruSeq adapter sequences and Illumina sample barcodes were added in two successive PCR steps. The TCR alpha and beta cDNA libraries were sequenced on the Illumina HiSeq platform using custom primers. Under the source paper's analysis protocol: Unique molecular identifiers were extracted from raw reads with MiGEC, and CDR3 positions were determined with MiXCR. For each individual, recombination models were inferred using an EM algorithm with the repgenHMM and IGoR tools. Shared clonotypes were analyzed with the tcR package in R, and sharing was normalized by the product of cloneset sizes. To study raw recombination without the effects of thymic and clonal selection, out-of-frame nonproductive sequences were analyzed. The raw public reads went through TCRdb reprocessing: fastp at Q25, MiXCR clone calling, in-frame beta chains kept. Each entry merges the rows of one CDR3 protein and shows their most common DNA and genes. What appears here as the V and J calls and clone size reflects TCRdb's work, not the paper's. This sample gives about 240,000 distinct CDR3 sequences in total; about 10% of them show up just once. The top ten constitute about 9.1% of the sample.

This clonotype came up a few times. This clone's antigen is unknown. It has no much larger one-base neighbor in the sample; base qualities were not kept. All donors were healthy Caucasians. Using Miltenyi CD45RO+ enrichment and human naive T-cell isolation kits, memory (CD45RO+) and naive T cells were isolated from PBMC. Germline trimming: 4 bases from V, 5 bases from J; junction bases outside gene matches: 9. Counted from cysteine to phenylalanine, this CDR3 has 16 amino acids. Only the CDR3 region is kept as DNA, spanning 48 bases read in frame from base 1. CDR1 and CDR2 are read off the germline V gene as KGHDR and SFDVKD.

The V and J segments used are TRBV24-1 and TRBJ2-1, with 8 bases matching TRBD2. Sequenced material: memory T cells sorted from blood. In light of the paper, this sample's cell subset or site label describes: CD45RO+ enriched T cells. This receptor was obtained from a man aged 50 to 60 in good health. The CDR3 region: CATSDISGAGHNEQFF. In nucleotide form, the sequence is TGTGCCACCAGTGACATTAGCGGGGCGGGGCACAATGAGCAGTTCTTC.